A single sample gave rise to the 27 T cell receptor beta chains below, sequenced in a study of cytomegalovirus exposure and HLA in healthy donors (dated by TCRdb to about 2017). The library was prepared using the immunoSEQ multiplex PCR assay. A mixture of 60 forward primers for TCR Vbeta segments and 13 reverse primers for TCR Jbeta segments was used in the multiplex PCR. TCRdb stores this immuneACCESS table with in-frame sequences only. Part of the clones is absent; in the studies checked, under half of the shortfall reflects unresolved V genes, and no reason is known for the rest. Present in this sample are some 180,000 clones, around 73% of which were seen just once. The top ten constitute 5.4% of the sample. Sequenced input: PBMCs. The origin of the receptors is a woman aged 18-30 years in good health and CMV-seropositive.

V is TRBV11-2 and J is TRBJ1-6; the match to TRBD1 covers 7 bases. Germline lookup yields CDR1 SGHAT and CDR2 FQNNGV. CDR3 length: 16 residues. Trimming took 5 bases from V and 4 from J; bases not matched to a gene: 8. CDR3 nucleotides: TGTGCCAGCAGCCATCGACAGGGAGGATATAATTCACCCCTCCACTTT. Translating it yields CASSHRQGGYNSPLHF.

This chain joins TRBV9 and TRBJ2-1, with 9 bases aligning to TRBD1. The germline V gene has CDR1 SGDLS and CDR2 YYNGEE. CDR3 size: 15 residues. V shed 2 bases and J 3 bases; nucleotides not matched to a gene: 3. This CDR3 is CASSVGQGGYNEQFF. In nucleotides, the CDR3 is TGTGCCAGCAGCGTGGGACAGGGTGGCTACAATGAGCAGTTCTTC.

The CDR3 loop reads CASSPKTGLGAKNIQYF. The CDR3 DNA is TGTGCCAGCAGCCCGAAGACAGGGTTGGGCGCCAAAAACATTCAGTACTTC. V and J are TRBV7-2 and TRBJ2-4; 7 nucleotides match TRBD1. The CDR3 extends over 17 amino acids. The germline CDR1 and CDR2 sequences are SGHTA and FQGNSA. V lost 5 bases and J lost 1; bases outside the gene matches: 11.

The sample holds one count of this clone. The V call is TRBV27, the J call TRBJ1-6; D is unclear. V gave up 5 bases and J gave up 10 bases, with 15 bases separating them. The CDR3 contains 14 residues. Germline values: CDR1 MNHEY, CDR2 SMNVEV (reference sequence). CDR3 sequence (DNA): TGTGCCAGCAGTCCCGCGGAGGGCGGGTCACCCCTCCACTTT. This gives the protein CASSPAEGGSPLHF.

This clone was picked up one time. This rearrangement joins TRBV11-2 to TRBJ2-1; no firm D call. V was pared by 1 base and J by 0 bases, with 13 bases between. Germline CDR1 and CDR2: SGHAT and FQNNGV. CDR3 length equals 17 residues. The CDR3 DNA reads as TGTGCCAGCAGCTTAGCTTCTTCCCGGAGCTCCTACAATGAGCAGTTCTTC. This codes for CASSLASSRSSYNEQFF.

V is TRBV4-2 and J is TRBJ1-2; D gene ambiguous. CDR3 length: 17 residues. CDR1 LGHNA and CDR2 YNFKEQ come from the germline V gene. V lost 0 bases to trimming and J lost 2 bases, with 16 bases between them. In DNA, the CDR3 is TGTGCCAGCAGCCAAGAGAGTTTACAGCCCCACAACTATGGCTACACCTTC. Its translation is CASSQESLQPHNYGYTF.

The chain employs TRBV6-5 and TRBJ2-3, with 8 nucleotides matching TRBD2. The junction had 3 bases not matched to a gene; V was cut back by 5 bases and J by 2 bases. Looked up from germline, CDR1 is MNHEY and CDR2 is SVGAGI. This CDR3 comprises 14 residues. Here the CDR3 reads CASSRGGPTDTQYF. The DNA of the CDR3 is TGTGCCAGCAGTCGGGGGGGCCCCACAGATACGCAGTATTTT.

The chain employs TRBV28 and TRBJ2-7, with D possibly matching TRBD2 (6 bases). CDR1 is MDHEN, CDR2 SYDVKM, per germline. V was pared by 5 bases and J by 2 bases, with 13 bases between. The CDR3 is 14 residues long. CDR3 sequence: CASSGRDSAYEQYF. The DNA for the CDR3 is TGTGCCAGCAGTGGGCGGGACTCCGCCTACGAGCAGTACTTC. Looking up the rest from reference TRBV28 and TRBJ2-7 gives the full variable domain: DVKVTQSSRYLVKRTGEKVFLECVQDMDHENMFWYRQDPGLGLRLIYFSYDVKMKEKGDIPEGYSVSREKKERFSLILESASTNQTSMYLCASSGRDSAYEQYFGPGTRLTVT.

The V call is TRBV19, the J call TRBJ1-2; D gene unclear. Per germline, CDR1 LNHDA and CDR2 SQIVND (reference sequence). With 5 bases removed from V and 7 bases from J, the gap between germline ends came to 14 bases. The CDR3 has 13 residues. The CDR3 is CASSAALGGGYTF. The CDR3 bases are TGTGCCAGTAGTGCGGCTCTTGGAGGTGGCTACACCTTC.

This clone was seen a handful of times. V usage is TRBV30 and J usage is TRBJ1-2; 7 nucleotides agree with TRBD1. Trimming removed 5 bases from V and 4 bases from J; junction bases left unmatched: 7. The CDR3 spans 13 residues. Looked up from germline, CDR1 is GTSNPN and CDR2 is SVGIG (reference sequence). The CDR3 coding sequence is TGTGCCTGGTTGAGGGGGCCTTCCTATGGCTACACCTTC. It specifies CAWLRGPSYGYTF.

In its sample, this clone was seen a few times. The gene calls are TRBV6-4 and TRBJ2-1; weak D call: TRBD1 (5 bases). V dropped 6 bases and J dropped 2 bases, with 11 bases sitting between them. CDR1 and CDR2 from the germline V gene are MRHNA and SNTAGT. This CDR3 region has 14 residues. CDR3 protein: CASRATAPYNEQFF. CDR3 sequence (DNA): TGTGCCAGCAGAGCGACAGCTCCCTACAATGAGCAGTTCTTC.

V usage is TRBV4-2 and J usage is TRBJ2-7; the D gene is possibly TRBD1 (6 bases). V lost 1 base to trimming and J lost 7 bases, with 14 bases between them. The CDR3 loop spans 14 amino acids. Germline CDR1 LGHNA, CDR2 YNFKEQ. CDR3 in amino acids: CASSQVGEGDEQYF. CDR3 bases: TGTGCCAGCAGCCAAGTGGGAGAGGGGGATGAGCAGTACTTC.

CDR3 in DNA: TGTGCCAGCAGTGATGGGGGGAGCGGCTACACCTTC. Amino acids: CASSDGGSGYTF. The genes are TRBV6-1 and TRBJ1-2; D may be TRBD1 (5 bases). Germline values: CDR1 MNHNS, CDR2 SASEGT. The CDR3 is 12 amino acids. Trimming cost V 3 bases and J 8 bases, with 10 bases left between them.

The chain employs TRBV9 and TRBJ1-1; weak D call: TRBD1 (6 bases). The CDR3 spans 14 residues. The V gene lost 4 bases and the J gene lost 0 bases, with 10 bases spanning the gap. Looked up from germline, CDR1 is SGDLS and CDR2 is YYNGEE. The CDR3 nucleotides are TGTGCCAGCAGCACCGGACAGTTGAACACTGAAGCTTTCTTT. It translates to CASSTGQLNTEAFF.

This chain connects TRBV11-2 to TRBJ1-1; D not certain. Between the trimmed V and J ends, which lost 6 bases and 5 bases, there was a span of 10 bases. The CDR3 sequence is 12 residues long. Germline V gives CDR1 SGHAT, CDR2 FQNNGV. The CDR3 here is CASRSGKTEAFF. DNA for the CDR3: TGTGCCAGCAGGTCCGGGAAAACTGAAGCTTTCTTT.

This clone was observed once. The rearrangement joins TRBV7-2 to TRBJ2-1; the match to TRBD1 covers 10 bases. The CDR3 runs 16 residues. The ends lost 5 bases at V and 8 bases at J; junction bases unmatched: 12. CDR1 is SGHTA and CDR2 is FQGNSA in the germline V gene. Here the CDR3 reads CASSKLRDRGPDEQFF. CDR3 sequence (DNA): TGTGCCAGCAGCAAACTCCGGGACAGGGGTCCCGATGAGCAGTTCTTC.

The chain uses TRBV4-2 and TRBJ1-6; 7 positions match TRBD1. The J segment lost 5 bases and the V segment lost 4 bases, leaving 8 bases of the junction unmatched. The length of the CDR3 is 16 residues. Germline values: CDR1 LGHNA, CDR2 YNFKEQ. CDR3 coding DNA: TGTGCCAGCAGCCTGGCCGGGACAGCAGATAATTCACCCCTCCACTTT. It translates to CASSLAGTADNSPLHF.

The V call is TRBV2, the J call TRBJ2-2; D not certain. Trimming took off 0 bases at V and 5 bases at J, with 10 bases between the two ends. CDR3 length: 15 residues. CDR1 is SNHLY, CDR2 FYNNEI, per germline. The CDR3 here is CASSEAAPGTGELFF. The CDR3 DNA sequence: TGTGCCAGCAGTGAAGCGGCTCCAGGTACCGGGGAGCTGTTTTTT.

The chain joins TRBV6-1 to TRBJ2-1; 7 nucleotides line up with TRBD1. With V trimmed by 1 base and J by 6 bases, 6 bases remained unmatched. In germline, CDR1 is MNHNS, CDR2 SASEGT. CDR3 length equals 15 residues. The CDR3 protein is CASSEDRTGANEQFF. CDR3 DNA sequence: TGTGCCAGCAGTGAAGATCGTACAGGGGCCAATGAGCAGTTCTTC.

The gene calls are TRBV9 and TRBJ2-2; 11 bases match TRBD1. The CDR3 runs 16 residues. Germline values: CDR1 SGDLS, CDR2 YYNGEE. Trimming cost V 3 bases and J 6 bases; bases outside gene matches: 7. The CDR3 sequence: CASSALGTGGSGELFF. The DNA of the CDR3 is TGTGCCAGCAGCGCCCTCGGGACAGGGGGTTCCGGGGAGCTGTTTTTT.

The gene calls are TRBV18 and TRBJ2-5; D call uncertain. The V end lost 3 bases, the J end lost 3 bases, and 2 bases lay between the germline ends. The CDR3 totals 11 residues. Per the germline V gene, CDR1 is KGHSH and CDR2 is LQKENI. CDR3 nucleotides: TGTGCCAGCTCACCCAAAGAGACCCAGTACTTC. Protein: CASSPKETQYF.

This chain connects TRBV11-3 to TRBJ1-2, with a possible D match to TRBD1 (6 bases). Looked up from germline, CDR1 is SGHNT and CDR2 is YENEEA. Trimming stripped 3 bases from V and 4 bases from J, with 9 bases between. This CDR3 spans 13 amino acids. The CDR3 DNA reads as TGTGCCAGCAGCTTGGAGACAGGCTATGGCTACACCTTC. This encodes CASSLETGYGYTF.

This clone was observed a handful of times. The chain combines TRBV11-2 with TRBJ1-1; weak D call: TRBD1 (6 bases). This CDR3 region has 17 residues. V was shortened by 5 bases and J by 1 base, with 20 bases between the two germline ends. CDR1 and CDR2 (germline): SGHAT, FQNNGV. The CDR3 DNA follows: TGTGCCAGCAGCCTACAGGACAGATACTTACCGAACACTGAAGCTTTCTTT. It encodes CASSLQDRYLPNTEAFF. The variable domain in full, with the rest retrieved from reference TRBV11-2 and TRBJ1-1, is EAGVAQSPRYKIIEKRQSVAFWCNPISGHATLYWYQQILGQGPKLLIQFQNNGVVDDSQLPKDRFSAERLKGVDSTLKIQPAKLEDSAVYLCASSLQDRYLPNTEAFFGQGTRLTVV.

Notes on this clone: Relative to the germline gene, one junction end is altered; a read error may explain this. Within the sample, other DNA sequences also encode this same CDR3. The CDR3: CASSSGGEKLFF. The CDR3 bases are TGTGCCAGCAGTTCAGGGGGTGAAAAGCTGTTTTTT. The chain couples TRBV6-5 to TRBJ1-4; 7 nucleotides agree with TRBD1. The CDR3 loop spans 12 amino acids. Per the germline V gene, CDR1 is MNHEY and CDR2 is SVGAGI.

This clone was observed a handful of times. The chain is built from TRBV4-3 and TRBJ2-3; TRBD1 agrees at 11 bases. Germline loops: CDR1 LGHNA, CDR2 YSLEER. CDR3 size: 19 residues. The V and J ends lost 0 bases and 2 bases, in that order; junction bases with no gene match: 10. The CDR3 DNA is TGCGCCAGCAGCCAAGATCCAATACCGGGACAGGGGGACACAGATACGCAGTATTTT. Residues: CASSQDPIPGQGDTDTQYF.

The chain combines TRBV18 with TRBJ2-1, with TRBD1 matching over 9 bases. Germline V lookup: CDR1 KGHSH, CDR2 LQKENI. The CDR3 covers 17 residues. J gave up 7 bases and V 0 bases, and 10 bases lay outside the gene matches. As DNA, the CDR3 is TGTGCCAGCTCACCACCAAGTCTGGACAGGGGCATGAATGAGCAGTTCTTC. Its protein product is CASSPPSLDRGMNEQFF.

CDR3 nucleotides: TGCGCCAGCAGCCAAGAGGTGGCGGGGGAAAACACCGGGGAGCTGTTTTTT. Protein product: CASSQEVAGENTGELFF. This chain links TRBV4-1 with TRBJ2-2; TRBD2 aligns across 7 bases. This CDR3 spans 17 amino acids. V lost 0 bases and J lost 2; bases outside the gene matches: 6. CDR1 is MGHRA, CDR2 YSYEKL, per germline.